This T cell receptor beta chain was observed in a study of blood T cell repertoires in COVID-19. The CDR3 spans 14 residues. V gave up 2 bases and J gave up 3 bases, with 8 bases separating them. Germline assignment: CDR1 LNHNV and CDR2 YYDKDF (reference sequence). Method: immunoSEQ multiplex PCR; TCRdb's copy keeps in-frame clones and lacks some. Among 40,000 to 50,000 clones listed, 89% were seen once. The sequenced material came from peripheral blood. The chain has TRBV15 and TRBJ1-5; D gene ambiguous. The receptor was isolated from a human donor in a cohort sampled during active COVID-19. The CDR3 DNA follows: TGTGCCACCAGCAGAACGAGGGCCAATCAGCCCCAGCATTTT. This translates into CATSRTRANQPQHF.